This TCR beta chain was recovered during a study of control samples from healthy donors and cancer patients. The CDR3 consists of 12 residues. V shed 0 bases and J shed 10 bases, with 10 bases lying between them. Per the germline V gene, CDR1 is SGHRS and CDR2 is YFSETQ. Some clones are missing from TCRdb's copy, which holds only in-frame ones; the method was immunoSEQ multiplex PCR. The sample has 150,000 to 200,000 clones; roughly 90% are singletons. The sample consisted of blood. This clonotype was sampled from a man aged 25 to 45 in good health. The chain employs TRBV5-1 and TRBJ1-1; the D gene is possibly TRBD1 (6 bases). Here the CDR3 DNA reads TGCGCCAGCAGCTTGGCCAAAGGGGGAGCTTTCTTT. Its translation is CASSLAKGGAFF.